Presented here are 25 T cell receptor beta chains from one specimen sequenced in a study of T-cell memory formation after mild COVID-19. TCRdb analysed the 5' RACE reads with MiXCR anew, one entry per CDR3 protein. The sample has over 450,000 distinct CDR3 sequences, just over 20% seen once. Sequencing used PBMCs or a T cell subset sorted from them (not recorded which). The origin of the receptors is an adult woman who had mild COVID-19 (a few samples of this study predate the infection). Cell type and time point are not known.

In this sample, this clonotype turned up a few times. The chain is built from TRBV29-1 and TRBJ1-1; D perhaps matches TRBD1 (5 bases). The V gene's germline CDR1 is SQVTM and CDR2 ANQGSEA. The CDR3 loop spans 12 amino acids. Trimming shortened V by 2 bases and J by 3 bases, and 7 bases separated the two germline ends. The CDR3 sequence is CSVEKGYTEAFF. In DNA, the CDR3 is TGCAGCGTTGAAAAGGGGTACACTGAAGCTTTCTTT.

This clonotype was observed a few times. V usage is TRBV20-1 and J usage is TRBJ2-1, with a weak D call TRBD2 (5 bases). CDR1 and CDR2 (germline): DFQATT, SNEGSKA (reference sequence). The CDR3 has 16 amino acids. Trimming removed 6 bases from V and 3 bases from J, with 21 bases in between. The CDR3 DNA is TGCAGTGCGCCCGACTACTTTTCGGTGATCTACAATGAGCAGTTCTTC. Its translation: CSAPDYFSVIYNEQFF.

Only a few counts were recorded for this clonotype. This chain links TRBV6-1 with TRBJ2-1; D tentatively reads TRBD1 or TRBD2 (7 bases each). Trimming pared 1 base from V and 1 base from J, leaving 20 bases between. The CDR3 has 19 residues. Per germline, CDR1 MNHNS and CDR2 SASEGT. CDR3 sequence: CASSEVGLQGGGSYNEQFF. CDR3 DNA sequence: TGTGCCAGCAGTGAAGTTGGGCTGCAGGGGGGAGGGTCCTACAATGAGCAGTTCTTC.

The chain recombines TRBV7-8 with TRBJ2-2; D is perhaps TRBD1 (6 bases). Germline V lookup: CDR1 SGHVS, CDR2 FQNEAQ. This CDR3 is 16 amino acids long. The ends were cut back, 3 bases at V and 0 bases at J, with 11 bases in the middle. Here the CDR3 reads CASSLDSRSNTGELFF. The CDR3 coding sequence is TGTGCCAGCAGCTTGGACAGCCGATCGAACACCGGGGAGCTGTTTTTT.

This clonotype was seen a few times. The CDR3 protein is CATSDVSSPSFGTQYF. CDR3 nucleotides: TGTGCCACCAGTGACGTTAGCAGCCCTAGCTTTGGTACGCAGTATTTT. The chain combines TRBV24-1 with TRBJ2-3; D might be TRBD2 (5 bases). The V end was cut by 4 bases, the J end by 8 bases, with 21 bases between. Per germline, CDR1 KGHDR and CDR2 SFDVKD. The CDR3 length is 16 residues.

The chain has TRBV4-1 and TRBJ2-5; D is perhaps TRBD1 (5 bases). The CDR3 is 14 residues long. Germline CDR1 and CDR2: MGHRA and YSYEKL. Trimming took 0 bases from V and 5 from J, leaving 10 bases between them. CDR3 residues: CASSQEIKGETQYF. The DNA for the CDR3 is TGCGCCAGCAGCCAAGAAATTAAGGGGGAGACCCAGTACTTC.

The CDR3 bases are TGCGCCAGCAGCCAAGATCGCGGGAGGGCCTACGAGCAGTACTTC. Amino acid sequence: CASSQDRGRAYEQYF. V and J are TRBV4-3 and TRBJ2-7, with 9 bases that match TRBD2. J was trimmed by 2 bases and V by 0 bases; bases with no gene match: 2. This CDR3 spans 15 amino acids. The germline gives CDR1 LGHNA, CDR2 YSLEER.

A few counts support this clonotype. For the CDR3, the DNA is TGTGCCAGCAGTTACGGGACTAGCGGGAACCACTACGAGCAGTACTTC. Its protein product is CASSYGTSGNHYEQYF. The chain joins TRBV6-6 to TRBJ2-7; TRBD2 matches at 13 bases. The CDR3 has 16 amino acids. The V gene's germline CDR1 is MNHNY and CDR2 SVGAGI (reference sequence). V lost 2 bases, J lost 3 bases, and 4 bases stayed unmatched.

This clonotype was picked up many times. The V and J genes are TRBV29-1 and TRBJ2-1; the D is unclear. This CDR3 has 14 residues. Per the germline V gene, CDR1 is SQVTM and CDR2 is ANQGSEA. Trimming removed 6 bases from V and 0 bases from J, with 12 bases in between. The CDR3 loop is CSVLRVSSYNEQFF. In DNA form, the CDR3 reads TGCAGCGTGCTCCGGGTTAGCTCCTACAATGAGCAGTTCTTC.

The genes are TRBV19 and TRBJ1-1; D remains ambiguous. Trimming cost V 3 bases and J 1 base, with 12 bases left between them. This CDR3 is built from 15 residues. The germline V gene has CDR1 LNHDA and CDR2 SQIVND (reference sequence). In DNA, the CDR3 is TGTGCCAGTAGTATCGGAGTCCGACAGAACACTGAAGCTTTCTTT. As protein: CASSIGVRQNTEAFF.

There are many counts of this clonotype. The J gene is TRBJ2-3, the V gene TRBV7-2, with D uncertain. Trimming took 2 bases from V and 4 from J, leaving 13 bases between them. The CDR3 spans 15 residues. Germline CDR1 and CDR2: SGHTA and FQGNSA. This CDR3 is CASSLYKASADTQYF. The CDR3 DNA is TGTGCCAGCAGCTTATATAAAGCATCGGCAGATACGCAGTATTTT.

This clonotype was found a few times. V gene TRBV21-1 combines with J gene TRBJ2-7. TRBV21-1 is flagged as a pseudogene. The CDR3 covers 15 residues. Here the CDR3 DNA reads TGTGCCAGCAGCAAAGTAAGAACAGGGCCCCACGAGCAGTACTTC. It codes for CASSKVRTGPHEQYF.

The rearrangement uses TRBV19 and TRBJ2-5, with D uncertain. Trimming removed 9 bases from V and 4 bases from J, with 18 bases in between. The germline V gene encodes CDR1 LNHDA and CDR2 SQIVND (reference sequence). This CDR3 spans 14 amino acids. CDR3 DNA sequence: TGTGCCAGCTCCGCCTCACGGCGCCGAGAGACCCAGTACTTC. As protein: CASSASRRRETQYF.

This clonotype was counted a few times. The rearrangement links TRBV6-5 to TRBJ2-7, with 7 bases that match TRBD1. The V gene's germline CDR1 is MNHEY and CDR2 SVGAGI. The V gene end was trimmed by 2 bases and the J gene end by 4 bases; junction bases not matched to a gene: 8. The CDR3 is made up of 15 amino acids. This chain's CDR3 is CASSYTGAVRYEQYF. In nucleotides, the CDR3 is TGTGCCAGCAGTTACACAGGGGCTGTCCGGTACGAGCAGTACTTC.

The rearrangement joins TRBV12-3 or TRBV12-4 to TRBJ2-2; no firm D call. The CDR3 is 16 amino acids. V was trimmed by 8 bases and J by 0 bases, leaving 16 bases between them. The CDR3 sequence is CASSVFGGTNTGELFF. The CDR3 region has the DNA TGTGCCAGCTCGGTTTTCGGCGGAACGAACACCGGGGAGCTGTTTTTT.

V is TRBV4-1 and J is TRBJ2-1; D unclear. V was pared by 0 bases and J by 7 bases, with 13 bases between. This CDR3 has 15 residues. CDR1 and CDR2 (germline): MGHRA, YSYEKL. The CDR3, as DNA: TGCGCCAGCAGCCAAGAGGGAAAAGGGTTAAATGAGCAGTTCTTC. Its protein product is CASSQEGKGLNEQFF.

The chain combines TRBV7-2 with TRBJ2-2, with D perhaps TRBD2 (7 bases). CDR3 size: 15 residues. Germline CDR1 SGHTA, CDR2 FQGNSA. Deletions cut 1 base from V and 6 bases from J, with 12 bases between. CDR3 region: CASSLVGGAPGELFF. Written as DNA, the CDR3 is TGTGCCAGCAGCTTAGTGGGGGGGGCCCCCGGGGAGCTGTTTTTT. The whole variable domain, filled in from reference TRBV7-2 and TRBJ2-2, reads GAGVSQSPSNKVTEKGKDVELRCDPISGHTALYWYRQSLGQGLEFLIYFQGNSAPDKSGLPSDRFSAERTGGSVSTLTIQRTQQEDSAVYLCASSLVGGAPGELFFGEGSRLTVL.

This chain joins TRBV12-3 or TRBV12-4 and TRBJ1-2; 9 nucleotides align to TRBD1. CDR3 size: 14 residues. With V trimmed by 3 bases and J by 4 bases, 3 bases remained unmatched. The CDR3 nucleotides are TGTGCCAGCAGTTTTACAGGGGGCTCCTATGGCTACACCTTC. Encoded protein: CASSFTGGSYGYTF.

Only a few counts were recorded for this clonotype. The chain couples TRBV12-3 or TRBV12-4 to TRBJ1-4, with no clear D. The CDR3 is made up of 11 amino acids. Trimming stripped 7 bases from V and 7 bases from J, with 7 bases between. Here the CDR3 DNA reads TGTGCCAGCACCCGGAGTGAAAAACTGTTTTTT. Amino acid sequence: CASTRSEKLFF.

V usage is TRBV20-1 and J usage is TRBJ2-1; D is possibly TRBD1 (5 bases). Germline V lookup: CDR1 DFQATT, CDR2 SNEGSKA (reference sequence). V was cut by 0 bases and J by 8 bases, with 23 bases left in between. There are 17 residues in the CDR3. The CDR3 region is CSARDYLVQGVFYEQFF. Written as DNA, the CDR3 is TGCAGTGCTAGAGATTATCTAGTCCAGGGTGTTTTTTATGAGCAGTTCTTC.

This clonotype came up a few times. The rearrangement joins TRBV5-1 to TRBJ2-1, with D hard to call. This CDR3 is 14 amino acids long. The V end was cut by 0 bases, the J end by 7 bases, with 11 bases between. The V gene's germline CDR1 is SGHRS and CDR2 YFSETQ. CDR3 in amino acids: CASSLAGSLNEQFF. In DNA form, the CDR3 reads TGCGCCAGCAGCTTGGCCGGGTCATTGAATGAGCAGTTCTTC.

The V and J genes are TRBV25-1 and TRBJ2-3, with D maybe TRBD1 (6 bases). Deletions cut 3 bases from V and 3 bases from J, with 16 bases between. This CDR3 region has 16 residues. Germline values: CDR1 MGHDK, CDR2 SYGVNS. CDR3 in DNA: TGTGCCAGCAGTGACGACCGGGACAAGGAAACAGATACGCAGTATTTT. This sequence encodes CASSDDRDKETDTQYF.

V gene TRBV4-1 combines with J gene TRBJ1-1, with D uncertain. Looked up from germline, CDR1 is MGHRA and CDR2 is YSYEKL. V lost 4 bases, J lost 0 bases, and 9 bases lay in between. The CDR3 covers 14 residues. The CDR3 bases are TGCGCCAGCAGCCTGCATGGGGTGAACACTGAAGCTTTCTTT. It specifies CASSLHGVNTEAFF.

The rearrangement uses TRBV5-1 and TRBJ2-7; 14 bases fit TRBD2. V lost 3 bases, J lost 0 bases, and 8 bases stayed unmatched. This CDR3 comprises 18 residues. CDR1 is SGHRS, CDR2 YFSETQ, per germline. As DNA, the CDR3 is TGCGCCAGCAGCTGGGGACTAGCGGGAGAATTCAGCTCCTACGAGCAGTACTTC. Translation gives CASSWGLAGEFSSYEQYF.

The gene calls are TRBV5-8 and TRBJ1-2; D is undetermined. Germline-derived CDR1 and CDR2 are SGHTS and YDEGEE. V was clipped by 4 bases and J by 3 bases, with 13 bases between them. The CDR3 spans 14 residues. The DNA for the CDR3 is TGTGCCAGCAGCCCCCCAACGGGGTACTATGGCTACACCTTC. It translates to CASSPPTGYYGYTF. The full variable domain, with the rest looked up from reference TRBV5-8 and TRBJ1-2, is EAGVTQSPTHLIKTRGQQATLRCSPISGHTSVYWYQQALGLGLQFLLWYDEGEERNRGNFPPRFSGRQFPNYSSELNVNALELEDSALYLCASSPPTGYYGYTFGSGTRLTVV.